The clone carrying this TCR beta chain was seen a handful of times. This entry is derived from a study of T-cell reconstitution after alpha-beta-depleted transplantation in children. Germline lookup yields CDR1 SGHVS and CDR2 FQNEAQ. Trimming took off 4 bases at V and 4 bases at J, with 11 bases between the two ends. The CDR3 length is 14 residues. Preparation of the TCRbeta library involved a method that used unique molecular identifiers. TCRdb recomputed calls from the PCR reads with MiXCR, one row per CDR3 protein. The sample yields around 480,000 distinct CDR3 sequences, roughly 33% seen once. The chain combines TRBV7-8 with TRBJ1-5; unclear D gene. The sample consisted of PBMCs from the stem cell graft donor, taken from the stem cell graft. This clonotype originated in a human donor who donated a stem cell graft to a child with aplastic anemia. The CDR3 loop reads CASSSQSRNQPQHF. The CDR3 coding sequence is TGTGCCAGCAGCTCCCAGAGCAGAAATCAGCCCCAGCATTTT.